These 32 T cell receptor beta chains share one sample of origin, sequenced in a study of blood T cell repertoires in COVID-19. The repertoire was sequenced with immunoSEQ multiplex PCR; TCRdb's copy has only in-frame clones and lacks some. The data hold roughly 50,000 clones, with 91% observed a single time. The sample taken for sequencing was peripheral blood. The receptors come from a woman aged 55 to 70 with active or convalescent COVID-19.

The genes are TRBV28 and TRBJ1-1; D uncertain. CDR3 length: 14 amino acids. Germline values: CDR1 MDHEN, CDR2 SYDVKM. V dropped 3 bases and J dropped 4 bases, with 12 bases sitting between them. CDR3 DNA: TGTGCCAGCAGTTTGGGCGCGGGTCTCACTGAAGCTTTCTTT. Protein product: CASSLGAGLTEAFF.

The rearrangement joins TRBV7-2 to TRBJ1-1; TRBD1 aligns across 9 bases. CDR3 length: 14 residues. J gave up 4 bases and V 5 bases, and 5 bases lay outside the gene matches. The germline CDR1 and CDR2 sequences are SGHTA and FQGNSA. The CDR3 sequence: CASSPAGQGTEAFF. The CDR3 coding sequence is TGTGCCAGCAGCCCCGCGGGACAGGGCACTGAAGCTTTCTTT.

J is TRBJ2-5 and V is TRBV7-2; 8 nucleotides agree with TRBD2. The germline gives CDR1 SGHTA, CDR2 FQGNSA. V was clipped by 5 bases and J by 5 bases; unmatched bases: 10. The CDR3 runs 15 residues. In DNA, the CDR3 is TGTGCCAGCAGCCCACTCGGGACTAGTGGGGAGACCCAGTACTTC. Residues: CASSPLGTSGETQYF.

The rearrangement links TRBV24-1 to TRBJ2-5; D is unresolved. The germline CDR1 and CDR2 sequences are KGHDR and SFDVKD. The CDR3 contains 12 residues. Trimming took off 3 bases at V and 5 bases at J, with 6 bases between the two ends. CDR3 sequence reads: CATSDPGETQYF. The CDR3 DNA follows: TGTGCCACCAGTGATCCCGGGGAGACCCAGTACTTC.

CDR3 in amino acids: CASSIAASYEQYF. Here the CDR3 DNA reads TGTGCCAGCAGTATAGCGGCCTCCTACGAGCAGTACTTC. The chain is built from TRBV27 and TRBJ2-7; TRBD2 might be the D (6 bases). Germline CDR1 MNHEY, CDR2 SMNVEV (reference sequence). The CDR3 covers 13 residues. The germline V and J ends were trimmed by 5 bases and 0 bases, with 8 bases remaining between them.

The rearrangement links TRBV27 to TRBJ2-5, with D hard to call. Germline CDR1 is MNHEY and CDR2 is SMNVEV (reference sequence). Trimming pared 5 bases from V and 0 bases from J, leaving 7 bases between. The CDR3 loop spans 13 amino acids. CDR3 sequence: CASSKINQETQYF. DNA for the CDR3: TGTGCCAGCAGTAAAATCAACCAAGAGACCCAGTACTTC.

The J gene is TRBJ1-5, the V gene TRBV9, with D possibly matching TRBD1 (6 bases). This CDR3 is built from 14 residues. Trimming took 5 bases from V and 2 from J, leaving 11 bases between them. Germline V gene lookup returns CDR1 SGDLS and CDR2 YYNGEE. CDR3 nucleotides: TGTGCCAGCAGTCAAGGGGGTGGCAATCAGCCCCAGCATTTT. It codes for CASSQGGGNQPQHF.

The CDR3 region is CASRGLGGISGANVLTF. CDR3 in DNA: TGTGCCAGCAGAGGACTTGGAGGAATCTCTGGGGCCAACGTCCTGACTTTC. The chain links TRBV7-9 to TRBJ2-6; D is possibly TRBD2 (5 bases). Germline V gene sequence: CDR1 SEHNR, CDR2 FQNEAQ (reference sequence). With 6 bases removed from V and 0 bases from J, the gap between germline ends came to 15 bases. This CDR3 has 17 amino acids.

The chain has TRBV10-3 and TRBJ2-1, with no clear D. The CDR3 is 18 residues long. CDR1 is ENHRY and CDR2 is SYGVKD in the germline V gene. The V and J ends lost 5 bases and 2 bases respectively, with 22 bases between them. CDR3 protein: CAISTTDTLGKTYNEQFF. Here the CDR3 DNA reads TGTGCCATCAGTACCACTGATACCCTAGGAAAGACCTACAATGAGCAGTTCTTC.

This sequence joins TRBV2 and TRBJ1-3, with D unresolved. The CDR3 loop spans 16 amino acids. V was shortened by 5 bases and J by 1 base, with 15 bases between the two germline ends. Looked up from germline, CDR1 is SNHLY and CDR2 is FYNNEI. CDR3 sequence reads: CASSTLGERSGNTIYF. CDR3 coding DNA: TGTGCCAGCAGTACACTCGGGGAAAGATCTGGAAACACCATATATTTT.

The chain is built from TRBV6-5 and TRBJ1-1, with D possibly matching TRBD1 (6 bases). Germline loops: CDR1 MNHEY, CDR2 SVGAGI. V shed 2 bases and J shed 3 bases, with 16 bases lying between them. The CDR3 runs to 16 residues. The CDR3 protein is CASSYQGIEPYTEAFF. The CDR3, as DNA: TGTGCCAGCAGTTACCAGGGGATCGAACCTTACACTGAAGCTTTCTTT.

The CDR3, as DNA: TGTGCCAGCAGCCCGCGGACAGGATACGTTAACTATGGCTACACCTTC. This sequence encodes CASSPRTGYVNYGYTF. This chain links TRBV28 with TRBJ1-2; 7 nucleotides line up with TRBD1. V lost 6 bases, J lost 1 base, and 11 bases stayed unmatched. The CDR3 loop spans 16 amino acids. Germline CDR1 is MDHEN and CDR2 is SYDVKM.

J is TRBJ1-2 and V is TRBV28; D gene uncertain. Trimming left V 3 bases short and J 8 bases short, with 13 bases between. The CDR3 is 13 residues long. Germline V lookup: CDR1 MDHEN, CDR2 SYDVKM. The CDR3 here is CASSLTGGKGYTF. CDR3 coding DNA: TGTGCCAGCAGTTTGACTGGCGGAAAAGGCTACACCTTC.

For the CDR3, the DNA is TGTGCCAGCTCACCAGAGGTGGACTATGGCTACACCTTC. This sequence encodes CASSPEVDYGYTF. This chain uses TRBV18 with TRBJ1-2; D call uncertain. CDR3 length: 13 amino acids. Germline V gene data show CDR1 as KGHSH and CDR2 as LQKENI. Trimming shortened V by 2 bases and J by 3 bases, and 7 bases separated the two germline ends.

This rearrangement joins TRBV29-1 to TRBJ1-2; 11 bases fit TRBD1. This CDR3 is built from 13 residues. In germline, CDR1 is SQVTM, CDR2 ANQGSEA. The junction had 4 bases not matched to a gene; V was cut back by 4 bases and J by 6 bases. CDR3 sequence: CSVAGDRGDGYTF. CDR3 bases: TGCAGCGTTGCAGGGGACAGGGGGGATGGCTACACCTTC.

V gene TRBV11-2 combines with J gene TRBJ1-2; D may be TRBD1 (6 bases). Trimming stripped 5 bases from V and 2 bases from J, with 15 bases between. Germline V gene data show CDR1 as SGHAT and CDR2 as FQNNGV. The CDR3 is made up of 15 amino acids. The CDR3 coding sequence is TGTGCCAGCAGCACAAACATACAGGGCAACTATGGCTACACCTTC. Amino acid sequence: CASSTNIQGNYGYTF.

CDR3 in DNA: TGTGCCAGCAGCTTAGTAATTGGGCCACCCAACTATGGCTACACCTTC. Translating gives CASSLVIGPPNYGYTF. This rearrangement joins TRBV7-9 to TRBJ1-2; D is unresolved. Deletions cut 1 base from V and 2 bases from J, with 14 bases between. The CDR3 covers 16 residues. Germline values: CDR1 SEHNR, CDR2 FQNEAQ (reference sequence). Combining the CDR3 with reference TRBV7-9 and TRBJ1-2 gives the whole variable domain DTGVSQNPRHKITKRGQNVTFRCDPISEHNRLYWYRQTLGQGPEFLTYFQNEAQLEKSRLLSDRFSAERPKGSFSTLEIQRTEQGDSAMYLCASSLVIGPPNYGYTFGSGTRLTVV.

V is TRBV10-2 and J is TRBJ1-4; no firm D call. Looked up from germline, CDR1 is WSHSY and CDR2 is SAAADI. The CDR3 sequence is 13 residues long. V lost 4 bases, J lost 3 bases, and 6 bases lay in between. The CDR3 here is CASSGSSNEKLFF. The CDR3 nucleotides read TGCGCCAGCAGTGGTAGCTCTAATGAAAAACTGTTTTTT.

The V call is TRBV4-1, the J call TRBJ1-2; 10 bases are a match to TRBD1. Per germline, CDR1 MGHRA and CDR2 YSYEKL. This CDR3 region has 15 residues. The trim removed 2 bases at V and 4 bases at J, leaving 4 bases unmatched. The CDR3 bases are TGCGCCAGCAGCCAAACCCGGACAGGGGGCTATGGCTACACCTTC. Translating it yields CASSQTRTGGYGYTF.

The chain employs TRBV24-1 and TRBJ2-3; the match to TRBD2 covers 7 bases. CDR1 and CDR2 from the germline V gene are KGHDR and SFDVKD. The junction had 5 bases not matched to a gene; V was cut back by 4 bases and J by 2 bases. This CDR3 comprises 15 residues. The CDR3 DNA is TGTGCCACCAGTGAACTAGGGACTACCACAGATACGCAGTATTTT. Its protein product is CATSELGTTTDTQYF.

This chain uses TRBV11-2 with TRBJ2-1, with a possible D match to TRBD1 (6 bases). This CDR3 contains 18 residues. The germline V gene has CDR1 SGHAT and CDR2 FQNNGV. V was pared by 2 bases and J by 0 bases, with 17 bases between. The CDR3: CASSLTGLPEPSYNEQFF. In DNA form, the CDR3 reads TGTGCCAGCAGCTTAACAGGGCTACCCGAACCCTCCTACAATGAGCAGTTCTTC. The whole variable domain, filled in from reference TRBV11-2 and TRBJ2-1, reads EAGVAQSPRYKIIEKRQSVAFWCNPISGHATLYWYQQILGQGPKLLIQFQNNGVVDDSQLPKDRFSAERLKGVDSTLKIQPAKLEDSAVYLCASSLTGLPEPSYNEQFFGPGTRLTVL.

For the CDR3, the DNA is TGCGCCAGCAGCCAAGATGGGGGAACAGGGGGGTGGGCCAAAAACATTCAGTACTTC. Translation: CASSQDGGTGGWAKNIQYF. The genes are TRBV4-3 and TRBJ2-4; TRBD1 aligns across 8 bases. Germline trimming cut 0 bases from V and 1 base from J; bases unmatched to any gene: 11. The CDR3 runs to 19 residues. CDR1 LGHNA and CDR2 YSLEER come from the germline V gene.

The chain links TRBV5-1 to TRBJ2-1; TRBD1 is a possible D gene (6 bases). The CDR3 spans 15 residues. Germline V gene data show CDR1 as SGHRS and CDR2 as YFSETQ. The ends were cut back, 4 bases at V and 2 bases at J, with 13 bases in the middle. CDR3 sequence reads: CASSLGQRTYNEQFF. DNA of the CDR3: TGCGCCAGCAGCCTGGGACAAAGGACCTACAATGAGCAGTTCTTC.

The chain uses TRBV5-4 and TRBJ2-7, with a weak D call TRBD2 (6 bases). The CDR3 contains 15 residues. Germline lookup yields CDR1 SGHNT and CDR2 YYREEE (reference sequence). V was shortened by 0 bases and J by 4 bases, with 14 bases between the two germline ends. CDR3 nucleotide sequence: TGTGCCAGCAGCTTGGGGGGCGGGGAGATGTACGAGCAGTACTTC. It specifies CASSLGGGEMYEQYF.

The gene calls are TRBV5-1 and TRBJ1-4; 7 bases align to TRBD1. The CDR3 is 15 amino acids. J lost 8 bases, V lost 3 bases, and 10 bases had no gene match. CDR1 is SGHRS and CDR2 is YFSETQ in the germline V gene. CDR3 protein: CASSSDRDLGEKLFF. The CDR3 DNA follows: TGCGCCAGCAGCTCCGACAGGGACCTGGGGGAAAAACTGTTTTTT.

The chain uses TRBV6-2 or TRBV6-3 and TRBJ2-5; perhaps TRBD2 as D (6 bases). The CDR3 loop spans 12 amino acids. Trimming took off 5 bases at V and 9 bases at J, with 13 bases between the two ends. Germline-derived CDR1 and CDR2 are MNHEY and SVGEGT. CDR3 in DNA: TGTGCCAGCAGTGCCACGGGAGAACCCCAGTACTTC. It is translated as CASSATGEPQYF.

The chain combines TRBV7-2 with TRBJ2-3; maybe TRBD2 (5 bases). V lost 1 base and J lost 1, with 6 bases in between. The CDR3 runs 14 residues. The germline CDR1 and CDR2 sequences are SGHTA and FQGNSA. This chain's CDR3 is CASSLVSGTDTQYF. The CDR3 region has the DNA TGTGCCAGCAGCTTAGTTAGCGGCACAGATACGCAGTATTTT.

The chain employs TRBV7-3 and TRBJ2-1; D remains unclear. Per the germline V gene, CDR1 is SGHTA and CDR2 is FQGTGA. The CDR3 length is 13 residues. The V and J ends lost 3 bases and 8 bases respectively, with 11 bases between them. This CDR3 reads CASSFARSDEQFF. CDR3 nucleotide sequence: TGTGCCAGCAGCTTCGCTAGATCGGATGAGCAGTTCTTC.

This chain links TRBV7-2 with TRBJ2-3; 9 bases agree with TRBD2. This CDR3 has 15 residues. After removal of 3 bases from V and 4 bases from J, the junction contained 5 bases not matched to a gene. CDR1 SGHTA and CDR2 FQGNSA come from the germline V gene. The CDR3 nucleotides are TGTGCCAGCAGCTTGAGGGGACTAGCCCCAGATACGCAGTATTTT. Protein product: CASSLRGLAPDTQYF. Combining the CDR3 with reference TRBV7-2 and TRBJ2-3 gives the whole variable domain GAGVSQSPSNKVTEKGKDVELRCDPISGHTALYWYRQSLGQGLEFLIYFQGNSAPDKSGLPSDRFSAERTGGSVSTLTIQRTQQEDSAVYLCASSLRGLAPDTQYFGPGTRLTVL.

The CDR3 is CASSMGQVSYTF. The DNA of the CDR3 is TGTGCCAGTAGTATGGGACAGGTTAGCTACACCTTC. This chain links TRBV19 with TRBJ1-2, with 8 bases that match TRBD1. This CDR3 spans 12 amino acids. Germline CDR1 reads LNHDA; CDR2 reads SQIVND (reference sequence). J lost 9 bases, V lost 3 bases, and 3 bases had no gene match.

CDR3 in DNA: TGTGCCAGCAGCTTACAAACAGGGGGCGGCTATGGCTACACCTTC. Protein product: CASSLQTGGGYGYTF. The chain is built from TRBV7-2 and TRBJ1-2; TRBD1 matches at 9 bases. Germline V gene lookup returns CDR1 SGHTA and CDR2 FQGNSA. Trimming took 2 bases from V and 4 from J; bases not matched to a gene: 5. The CDR3 consists of 15 residues.

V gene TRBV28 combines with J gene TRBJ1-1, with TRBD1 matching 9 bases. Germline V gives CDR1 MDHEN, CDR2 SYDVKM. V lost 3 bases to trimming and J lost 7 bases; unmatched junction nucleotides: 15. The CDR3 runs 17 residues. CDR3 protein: CASSLRDRAVNRNEAFF. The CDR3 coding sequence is TGTGCCAGCAGTTTGAGGGACAGGGCGGTGAATAGAAATGAAGCTTTCTTT.